These T cell receptor beta chains were read from a single sample in a study of T-cell memory formation after mild COVID-19. TCRdb reanalysed the 5' RACE reads using MiXCR and keeps one entry per CDR3 protein. The sample consists of roughly 260,000 distinct CDR3 sequences, around 15% of them appearing once. The sequenced sample was PBMCs or a T cell subset sorted from them (not recorded which). The receptors originated from a man between 18 and 35 years old who had mild COVID-19 (a few samples of this study predate the infection). Cell type and time point are not known. Both conserved end residues are part of each CDR3. The D gene is left open where the match is weak. Size is omitted from some rows. Given values are once, few, many or a class for expanded clones.

d_call: TRBD1; v_call: TRBV7-3; j_call: TRBJ1-6; clone_size: -; cdr3_length: 14; cdr3_nt: TGTGCCAGCAGCTCTCAGGGGGCTGGTTCACCCCTCCACTTT; cdr3_aa: CASSSQGAGSPLHF
d_call: TRBD2; v_call: TRBV9; j_call: TRBJ2-2; clone_size: -; cdr3_length: 15; cdr3_nt: TGTGCCAGCAGCCCCCGGATAGCGGGGGACGGGGAGCTGTTTTTT; cdr3_aa: CASSPRIAGDGELFF
d_call: -; v_call: TRBV24-1; j_call: TRBJ2-2; clone_size: -; cdr3_length: 13; cdr3_nt: TGTGCCACCAGTCCCAGAAACACCGGGGAGCTGTTTTTT; cdr3_aa: CATSPRNTGELFF
d_call: TRBD2; v_call: TRBV10-3; j_call: TRBJ2-3; clone_size: -; cdr3_length: 16; cdr3_nt: TGTGCCACAGGACTAGCGGGGGGAACTAGCACAGATACGCAGTATTTT; cdr3_aa: CATGLAGGTSTDTQYF
d_call: -; v_call: TRBV5-4; j_call: TRBJ2-3; clone_size: few; cdr3_length: 14; cdr3_nt: TGTGCCAGCAGCCCAGGGGATAGCACAGATACGCAGTATTTT; cdr3_aa: CASSPGDSTDTQYF
d_call: -; v_call: TRBV7-3; j_call: TRBJ2-2; clone_size: -; cdr3_length: 15; cdr3_nt: TGTGCCAGCAGCCCGGGGAGATTGAACACCGGGGAGCTGTTTTTT; cdr3_aa: CASSPGRLNTGELFF
d_call: -; v_call: TRBV18; j_call: TRBJ2-3; clone_size: -; cdr3_length: 13; cdr3_nt: TGTGCCAGCTCAATAGCTAGCACAGATACGCAGTATTTT; cdr3_aa: CASSIASTDTQYF
d_call: TRBD2; v_call: TRBV5-1; j_call: TRBJ2-3; clone_size: -; cdr3_length: 16; cdr3_nt: TGCGCCAGCAGCTTAGGGACTAGCGGTCGCACAGATACGCAGTATTTT; cdr3_aa: CASSLGTSGRTDTQYF
d_call: -; v_call: TRBV9; j_call: TRBJ1-1; clone_size: -; cdr3_length: 13; cdr3_nt: TGTGCCAGTTCCGGGACTACGAACACTGAAGCTTTCTTT; cdr3_aa: CASSGTTNTEAFF
d_call: -; v_call: TRBV3-1; j_call: TRBJ1-1; clone_size: few; cdr3_length: 12; cdr3_nt: TGTGCCAGCAGCCACCTCAATGCAGGAGCTTTCTTT; cdr3_aa: CASSHLNAGAFF
d_call: -; v_call: TRBV5-6; j_call: TRBJ1-1; clone_size: -; cdr3_length: 14; cdr3_nt: TGTGCCAGCAGCTTGGGGGGTCCACAGGGTGAAGCTTTCTTT; cdr3_aa: CASSLGGPQGEAFF
d_call: -; v_call: TRBV9; j_call: TRBJ1-2; clone_size: few; cdr3_length: 12; cdr3_nt: TGTGCCAGCAGCGCCGTCCATGGTGGCTACACCTTC; cdr3_aa: CASSAVHGGYTF
d_call: -; v_call: TRBV4-2; j_call: TRBJ1-1; clone_size: -; cdr3_length: 14; cdr3_nt: TGTGCCAGCAGCCAAGGTCAGACTAACACTGAAGCTTTCTTT; cdr3_aa: CASSQGQTNTEAFF
d_call: TRBD1; v_call: TRBV10-1; j_call: TRBJ2-3; clone_size: few; cdr3_length: 14; cdr3_nt: TGCGCCAGCAGTGAGTCGAGGGGGCTAGATACGCAGTATTTT; cdr3_aa: CASSESRGLDTQYF
d_call: -; v_call: TRBV5-6; j_call: TRBJ1-5; clone_size: -; cdr3_length: 15; cdr3_nt: TGTGCCAGCAGCTTATACGACAGACGCAATCAGCCCCAGCATTTT; cdr3_aa: CASSLYDRRNQPQHF
d_call: TRBD1; v_call: TRBV7-2; j_call: TRBJ2-2; clone_size: -; cdr3_length: 15; cdr3_nt: TGTGCCAGCAGCCGGACAGGGGTCAACACCGGGGAGCTGTTTTTT; cdr3_aa: CASSRTGVNTGELFF
d_call: TRBD2; v_call: TRBV25-1; j_call: TRBJ2-1; clone_size: -; cdr3_length: 15; cdr3_nt: TGTGCCAGCAGTGGGACTAGCGGGGGTAGAAATGAGCAGTTCTTC; cdr3_aa: CASSGTSGGRNEQFF
d_call: -; v_call: TRBV9; j_call: TRBJ1-1; clone_size: -; cdr3_length: 15; cdr3_nt: TGTGCCAGCAGCGTAGAAGGGGTGTTAGGCACTGAAGCTTTCTTT; cdr3_aa: CASSVEGVLGTEAFF
d_call: TRBD2; v_call: TRBV9; j_call: TRBJ2-2; clone_size: few; cdr3_length: 18; cdr3_nt: TGTGCCAGCAGTCAACAACAACTAGCGGGGGCCACCACCGGGGAGCTGTTTTTT; cdr3_aa: CASSQQQLAGATTGELFF
d_call: TRBD1; v_call: TRBV29-1; j_call: TRBJ1-6; clone_size: -; cdr3_length: 15; cdr3_nt: TGCAGCGTTAAAGAGACCGGGACAGAGAATTCACCCCTCCACTTT; cdr3_aa: CSVKETGTENSPLHF